The next 2 T cell receptor beta chains were all read from a single sample in a study of CD4 T cell repertoires in COVID-19. Antigen-reactive proliferating T cell lines came from CFSE-labeled cells given autologous monocytes and SARS-CoV-2 spike or nucleoprotein. Libraries were prepared by immunoSEQ multiplex PCR; TCRdb keeps only in-frame clonotypes and omits some of them. The top ten hold approximately 17% of the sample, which has some 700 clones, 9.5% to 13% seen once. No antigens are known for them. Material: effector memory CD4+ T cells, cultured in vitro, obtained after recovery from COVID-19. The receptors come from a human donor who had COVID-19.

This clone is classed as medium-sized (0.01 to 0.1%). The V gene is TRBV7-9, the J gene TRBJ2-3; D not resolved. The CDR3 loop spans 12 amino acids. Per germline, CDR1 SEHNR and CDR2 FQNEAQ (reference sequence). V was trimmed by 5 bases and J by 6 bases, leaving 9 bases between them. The CDR3 bases are TGTGCCAGCAGCCTGAAAGGCGATACGCAGTATTTT. This translates into CASSLKGDTQYF.

Comments on this clone: One end of the junction varies from germline; a read error may be responsible. The chain uses TRBV10-3 and TRBJ2-5; D is possibly TRBD2 (5 bases). This CDR3 region has 15 residues. The V gene's germline CDR1 is ENHRY and CDR2 SYGVKD. The DNA of the CDR3 is TGTGCCATCAGTGAGTCTAGAGGGTACCAAGAGACCCGGTACTTC. Protein: CAISESRGYQETRYF.